These 10 T cell receptor beta chains came from one sample sequenced in a study of Ad26.COV2.S vaccination and SARS-CoV-2 variants. This sample's treatment: some 20 received Ad26.COV2.S at low or high dose, single or two shots; about 5 received placebo; per-sample allocation not given. Each sample was drawn 63 days after the first injection (of vaccine or placebo). Generated by immunoSEQ multiplex PCR, the TCRdb table keeps only in-frame clones and is missing some. Of some 520,000 clones listed, roughly 85% are singletons. The sample was peripheral blood, taken in a trial of Ad26.COV2.S vaccine versus placebo. Receptor source: a person aged 18-60 years who received the Ad26.COV2.S COVID-19 vaccine or a placebo.

The V and J genes are TRBV7-3 and TRBJ2-3; 16 positions match TRBD2. The CDR3 has 18 amino acids. The J segment lost 3 bases and the V segment lost 5 bases, leaving 8 bases of the junction unmatched. Per the germline V gene, CDR1 is SGHTA and CDR2 is FQGTGA. The CDR3 DNA reads TGTGCCAGCAGCCCCGGGACTAGCGGGAGGGGGGGGACAGATACGCAGTATTTT. Translated: CASSPGTSGRGGTDTQYF. Using reference TRBV7-3 and TRBJ2-3 for the parts outside the CDR3, the full variable domain is GAGVSQTPSNKVTEKGKYVELRCDPISGHTALYWYRQSLGQGPEFLIYFQGTGAADDSGLPNDRFFAVRPEGSVSTLKIQRTERGDSAVYLCASSPGTSGRGGTDTQYFGPGTRLTVL.

The chain joins TRBV5-6 to TRBJ1-3; D is ambiguous. The germline V and J ends were trimmed by 4 bases and 0 bases, with 14 bases remaining between them. Germline V CDR1 and CDR2: SGHDT, YYEEEE. This CDR3 is built from 16 residues. CDR3 sequence: CASSPRTAPSGNTIYF. DNA of the CDR3: TGTGCCAGCAGCCCCCGGACGGCGCCCTCTGGAAACACCATATATTTT.

The rearrangement joins TRBV6-5 to TRBJ1-2; D unresolved. Germline CDR1 and CDR2: MNHEY and SVGAGI. Trimming cost V 3 bases and J 3 bases, with 8 bases left between them. This CDR3 has 13 amino acids. The CDR3, as DNA: TGTGCCAGCAGTTATGGGTTTGACTATGGCTACACCTTC. It is translated as CASSYGFDYGYTF.

This clone was seen a handful of times. The chain links TRBV28 to TRBJ1-2, with D uncertain. V was clipped by 1 base and J by 8 bases, with 11 bases between them. The length of the CDR3 is 13 residues. Germline-derived CDR1 and CDR2 are MDHEN and SYDVKM. The CDR3: CASSLSLGSGYTF. CDR3 bases: TGTGCCAGCAGTTTATCTTTAGGGTCCGGCTACACCTTC.

About this clone: The germline gene is not matched at one end of the junction; a read error may be the cause. The chain has TRBV28 and TRBJ1-1; 7 positions match TRBD1. The germline V gene encodes CDR1 MDHEN and CDR2 SYDVKM. The CDR3 is made up of 12 amino acids. The CDR3 DNA is TGTGCCAGCAGATTATCGACAGGGGAAGCTTTCTTT. Residues: CASRLSTGEAFF.

Of note for this clone: Other DNA sequences within the sample encode an identical CDR3. This CDR3 reads CASSPRGNTIYF. DNA of the CDR3: TGTGCCAGCAGTCCCCGTGGAAACACCATATATTTT. The rearrangement links TRBV12-3 or TRBV12-4 to TRBJ1-3; no clear D. V was pared by 5 bases and J by 3 bases, with 5 bases between. The CDR3 totals 12 residues.

This sequence joins TRBV5-4 and TRBJ1-1; perhaps TRBD1 as D (5 bases). The CDR3 consists of 12 residues. V shed 0 bases and J shed 7 bases, with 7 bases lying between them. The V gene's germline CDR1 is SGHNT and CDR2 YYREEE (reference sequence). The CDR3 bases are TGTGCCAGCAGCTTGGGACAGCGTGAAGCTTTCTTT. It translates to CASSLGQREAFF.

This rearrangement joins TRBV29-1 to TRBJ2-7, with D uncertain. The V gene lost 3 bases and the J gene lost 5 bases, with 8 bases spanning the gap. Germline CDR1 reads SQVTM; CDR2 reads ANQGSEA. CDR3 length: 11 amino acids. For the CDR3, the DNA is TGCAGCGTTGAGGAGAGAGACGAGCAGTACTTC. Its translation is CSVEERDEQYF.

This chain connects TRBV15 to TRBJ2-7; 8 bases fit TRBD1. The CDR3 is made up of 15 amino acids. Germline-derived CDR1 and CDR2 are LNHNV and YYDKDF (reference sequence). The V gene end was trimmed by 5 bases and the J gene end by 2 bases; junction bases not matched to a gene: 8. The CDR3 bases are TGTGCCACCAGCGGTACAGGACAGGGAGCCTACGAGCAGTACTTC. This gives the protein CATSGTGQGAYEQYF. The whole variable domain, remainder taken from reference TRBV15 and TRBJ2-7, is DAMVIQNPRYQVTQFGKPVTLSCSQTLNHNVMYWYQQKSSQAPKLLFHYYDKDFNNEADTPDNFQSRRPNTSFCFLDIRSPGLGDTAMYLCATSGTGQGAYEQYFGPGTRLTVT.

The rearrangement uses TRBV7-2 and TRBJ2-7; TRBD2 matches at 10 bases. The CDR3 is 14 residues long. The germline CDR1 and CDR2 sequences are SGHTA and FQGNSA. After removal of 8 bases from V and 4 bases from J, the junction contained 8 bases not matched to a gene. CDR3 sequence (DNA): TGTGCCAGCGGGCCGGGACTAGCGATTTACGAGCAGTACTTC. Translating it yields CASGPGLAIYEQYF. Filled out from reference TRBV7-2 and TRBJ2-7, the complete variable domain reads GAGVSQSPSNKVTEKGKDVELRCDPISGHTALYWYRQSLGQGLEFLIYFQGNSAPDKSGLPSDRFSAERTGGSVSTLTIQRTQQEDSAVYLCASGPGLAIYEQYFGPGTRLTVT.